This record covers a single T cell receptor beta chain. Its matching antigen is unknown. Trimming at V came to 2 bases and at J to 7 bases, leaving 5 bases not matched to a gene. This CDR3 spans 14 amino acids. Germline lookup yields CDR1 SEHNR and CDR2 FQNEAQ (reference sequence). The method was immunoSEQ multiplex PCR; TCRdb's version includes in-frame clones alone and lacks a portion of them. The data contain roughly 75,000 clones, roughly 84% of them singletons. The data were obtained in a study of T cell responses to AZD1222 COVID-19 vaccine. Study-wide results and limits: Seropositive status at baseline applied to only a handful of AZD1222 recipients. Elevations in Spike-specific TCR breadth and depth followed administration of two AZD1222 doses. Females made up more of the donors, who were largely white British, and clonal diversity may have come out too low.

The specimen comprised peripheral blood, sampled 28 days after the second AZD1222 dose. The TCR comes from an adult who received the AZD1222 COVID-19 vaccine. This chain connects TRBV7-9 to TRBJ1-5; 7 nucleotides align to TRBD1. CDR3 sequence (DNA): TGTGCCAGCAGCTTAACAGGGGTCAGACAGCCCCAGCATTTT. Its protein is CASSLTGVRQPQHF.